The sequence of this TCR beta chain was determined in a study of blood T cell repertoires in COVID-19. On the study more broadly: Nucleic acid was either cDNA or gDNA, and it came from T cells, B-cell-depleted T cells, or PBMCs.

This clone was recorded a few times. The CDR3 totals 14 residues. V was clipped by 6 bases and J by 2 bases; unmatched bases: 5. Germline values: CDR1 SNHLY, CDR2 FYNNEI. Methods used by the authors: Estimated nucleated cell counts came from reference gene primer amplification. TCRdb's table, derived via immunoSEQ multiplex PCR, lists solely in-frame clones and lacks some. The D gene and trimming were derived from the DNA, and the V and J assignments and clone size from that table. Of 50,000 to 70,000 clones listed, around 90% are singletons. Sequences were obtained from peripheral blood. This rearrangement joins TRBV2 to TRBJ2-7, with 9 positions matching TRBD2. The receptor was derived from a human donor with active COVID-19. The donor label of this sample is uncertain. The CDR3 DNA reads TGTGCCAGCAGCCGGGGACTAGCAGCCTACGAGCAGTACTTC. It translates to CASSRGLAAYEQYF.